This T cell receptor beta chain appears in the sequencing data of a study of cytomegalovirus exposure and HLA in healthy donors. Findings and caveats of the study: Follow-up analysis later connected one missense variant in DCLRE1C with trimming of TCR beta V- and J-genes.

The CDR3 is 15 amino acids. Trimming stripped 4 bases from V and 0 bases from J, with 13 bases between. Germline assignment: CDR1 LGHNA and CDR2 YSLEER. The PCR ran on 60 Vbeta and 13 Jbeta primers. Assay: immunoSEQ multiplex PCR; the TCRdb copy retains only in-frame clones and omits some. Of 100,000 to 150,000 clones detected, over 70% appear once; the ten largest clones hold roughly 3%. Details on this clone: Its specificity is unknown.

The sample comprised PBMCs. The sequence derives from a woman aged 40 to 50 in good health and CMV-seropositive. The V gene is TRBV4-3, the J gene TRBJ2-7; D may be TRBD2 (5 bases). The CDR3 sequence is CASSPGLSSSYEQYF. As DNA, the CDR3 is TGCGCCAGCAGCCCAGGACTGTCGAGCTCCTACGAGCAGTACTTC.